These 31 T cell receptor beta chains were sequenced from one sample in a study of blood T cells in healthy people across ages. Next came a second PCR, run for about 7 to 11 cycles, which used a sample-barcoded 5' primer along with a J-beta primer mix. Using its own MiXCR run on the 5' RACE reads, TCRdb lists one record per CDR3 protein. The sample has 780,000 or so distinct CDR3 sequences; 45% to 70% are singletons. The sequenced sample consisted of blood. Source of these receptors: a man in his forties in good health.

V is TRBV12-3 or TRBV12-4 and J is TRBJ2-7; TRBD1 matches 9 bases. CDR3 length equals 14 residues. Losses at the gene ends were 5 bases for V and 6 bases for J; bases not matched to a gene: 8. CDR3: CASSLGQGLSEQYF. As DNA, the CDR3 is TGTGCCAGCAGTCTGGGACAGGGACTGAGCGAGCAGTACTTC.

V is TRBV15 and J is TRBJ1-2; D is unclear. Trimming took 0 bases from V and 4 from J, leaving 18 bases between them. The CDR3 extends over 17 amino acids. The V gene's germline CDR1 is LNHNV and CDR2 YYDKDF (reference sequence). Here the CDR3 reads CATSRDPTAGGLYGYTF. The CDR3 coding sequence is TGTGCCACCAGCAGAGATCCTACGGCCGGCGGGCTCTATGGCTACACCTTC.

The chain employs TRBV7-9 and TRBJ2-3; 7 bases match TRBD1. CDR1 and CDR2 from the germline V gene are SEHNR and FQNEAQ (reference sequence). The CDR3 loop spans 15 amino acids. Trimming cost V 4 bases and J 4 bases; bases outside gene matches: 8. The CDR3 region is CASSSQGIMADTQYF. Here the CDR3 DNA reads TGTGCCAGCAGCTCACAGGGGATCATGGCAGATACGCAGTATTTT.

The chain employs TRBV28 and TRBJ2-1, with D possibly being TRBD1 or TRBD2 (5 bases each). Germline V gives CDR1 MDHEN, CDR2 SYDVKM. CDR3 length: 15 amino acids. The ends were cut back, 3 bases at V and 5 bases at J, with 14 bases in the middle. The CDR3 sequence is CASSFERGLNNEQFF. CDR3 in DNA: TGTGCCAGCAGTTTTGAGAGGGGCTTGAACAATGAGCAGTTCTTC.

About this clonotype itself: Compared with germline, one end of the junction differs, possibly owing to a read error. The V and J genes are TRBV27 and TRBJ2-7; the D is unclear. Germline loops: CDR1 MNHEY, CDR2 SMNVEV (reference sequence). The CDR3 loop spans 16 amino acids. CDR3 sequence (DNA): TGTGCCAGCAGTATCCCCGGTCCGAGTTTGACTTACGAGCGGTACTTC. This gives the protein CASSIPGPSLTYERYF.

A word on this clonotype: A read error may account for a junction end that differs from germline. The rearrangement uses TRBV6-5 and TRBJ2-4; D unclear. This CDR3 has 12 amino acids. The germline gives CDR1 MNHEY, CDR2 SVGAGI. CDR3 sequence: CASTYRKNIQYF. DNA for the CDR3: TGTGCCAGCACTTACAGAAAAAACATTCAGTACTTC.

This sequence joins TRBV7-2 and TRBJ2-7; 15 nucleotides align to TRBD2. CDR1 and CDR2 (germline): SGHTA, FQGNSA. CDR3 length: 15 amino acids. The ends lost 5 bases at V and 5 bases at J; junction bases unmatched: 4. The CDR3 reads CASSRTSGRAHEQYF. DNA of the CDR3: TGTGCCAGCAGCAGGACTAGCGGGAGGGCCCACGAGCAGTACTTC.

This chain links TRBV10-3 with TRBJ2-5; 9 nucleotides align to TRBD2. The CDR3 covers 15 residues. The germline CDR1 and CDR2 sequences are ENHRY and SYGVKD. Trimming cost V 3 bases and J 2 bases; bases outside gene matches: 4. In DNA, the CDR3 is TGTGCCATCAGTGATAGCGGGGGAGTTCAAGAGACCCAGTACTTC. Protein: CAISDSGGVQETQYF.

The chain recombines TRBV27 with TRBJ2-7; D is unresolved. V was shortened by 8 bases and J by 1 base, with 12 bases between the two germline ends. This CDR3 has 13 residues. CDR1 MNHEY and CDR2 SMNVEV come from the germline V gene (reference sequence). In DNA, the CDR3 is TGTGCCAGCTTCGACTGGGTGTCCTACGAGCAGTACTTC. Its translation is CASFDWVSYEQYF.

The CDR3: CASSPTGTGSFGANVLTF. As DNA, the CDR3 is TGTGCCAGCAGCCCGACAGGGACCGGGAGCTTCGGGGCCAACGTCCTGACTTTC. V gene TRBV7-3 combines with J gene TRBJ2-6, with a possible D match to TRBD1 (7 bases). This CDR3 has 18 residues. Per the germline V gene, CDR1 is SGHTA and CDR2 is FQGTGA. The V end was cut by 5 bases, the J end by 4 bases, with 21 bases between.

As concerns this clonotype: Since no conserved phenylalanine or tryptophan closes the CDR3, a read error is the likely cause. V usage is TRBV2 and J usage is TRBJ2-5; D may correspond to TRBD1 or TRBD2 (5 bases each). The CDR3 extends over 13 amino acids. CDR1 and CDR2 (germline): SNHLY, FYNNEI. V lost 7 bases to trimming and J lost 2 bases, with 11 bases between them. CDR3 loop: CASNGGRQETQYL. The CDR3 coding sequence is TGTGCCAGCAATGGGGGAAGACAAGAGACCCAGTACCTC.

The chain carries TRBV5-1 and TRBJ2-3; 9 nucleotides agree with TRBD2. This CDR3 spans 17 amino acids. V dropped 4 bases and J dropped 2; count of bases not matched to a gene: 11. The germline gives CDR1 SGHRS, CDR2 YFSETQ. CDR3 DNA: TGCGCCAGCAGCCTGACAAGCGGGGGGCCCAACACAGATACGCAGTATTTT. Its protein product is CASSLTSGGPNTDTQYF.

As DNA, the CDR3 is TGTGCCAGCAGTTTGGCCCCCAATCAGCCCCAGCATTTT. This sequence encodes CASSLAPNQPQHF. The chain recombines TRBV7-9 with TRBJ1-5; D not certain. Germline V gene data show CDR1 as SEHNR and CDR2 as FQNEAQ (reference sequence). Trimming stripped 6 bases from V and 3 bases from J, with 9 bases between. This CDR3 spans 13 amino acids.

V gene TRBV12-3 or TRBV12-4 combines with J gene TRBJ1-5; possibly TRBD1 for D (5 bases). V lost 7 bases and J 2 bases, leaving 15 bases between the germline ends. CDR3 size: 15 residues. CDR3 sequence reads: CASTQGVLGNQPQHF. The CDR3 DNA follows: TGTGCCAGCACCCAAGGGGTTTTGGGCAATCAGCCCCAGCATTTT.

This rearrangement joins TRBV21-1 to TRBJ2-7. TRBV21-1 is shown as a pseudogene. The CDR3 spans 15 residues. CDR3 in DNA: TGTGCCGGCAGCAAAGAGGAGAACAGCTCCTACGAGCAGTACTTC. This codes for CAGSKEENSSYEQYF.

The genes are TRBV5-1 and TRBJ1-2; unclear D gene. Between the trimmed V and J ends, which lost 0 bases and 8 bases, there was a span of 14 bases. The CDR3 is 14 residues long. Germline assignment: CDR1 SGHRS and CDR2 YFSETQ. The CDR3 DNA reads as TGCGCCAGCAGCTTGGTGGGCGCATTTGAGGGCTACACCTTC. Translated: CASSLVGAFEGYTF.

This chain connects TRBV9 to TRBJ2-5; possibly TRBD1 or TRBD2 for D (5 bases each). The CDR3 extends over 16 amino acids. Trimming stripped 0 bases from V and 3 bases from J, with 15 bases between. The germline gives CDR1 SGDLS, CDR2 YYNGEE. CDR3: CASSVGVGRKEETQYF. The DNA for the CDR3 is TGTGCCAGCAGCGTAGGGGTGGGACGTAAGGAAGAGACCCAGTACTTC.

The chain couples TRBV7-2 to TRBJ1-4; no clear D. Trimming shortened V by 5 bases and J by 5 bases, and 12 bases separated the two germline ends. Germline values: CDR1 SGHTA, CDR2 FQGNSA. The CDR3 covers 14 residues. The CDR3 loop is CASSPGRRNEKLFF. Written as DNA, the CDR3 is TGTGCCAGCAGCCCCGGTCGGCGGAATGAAAAACTGTTTTTT.

The rearrangement links TRBV28 to TRBJ2-1; 10 bases agree with TRBD1. Germline CDR1 and CDR2: MDHEN and SYDVKM. With 6 bases clipped from V and 9 bases from J, the junction kept 17 bases outside the gene matches. The CDR3 extends over 17 amino acids. CDR3 sequence reads: CASRRGQGGNLRGEQFF. As DNA, the CDR3 is TGTGCCAGCAGACGTGGACAGGGGGGAAATTTACGGGGTGAGCAGTTCTTC.

The chain is built from TRBV20-1 and TRBJ2-3, with TRBD2 matching 12 bases. V was clipped by 5 bases and J by 6 bases; unmatched bases: 6. There are 14 residues in the CDR3. Germline CDR1 reads DFQATT; CDR2 reads SNEGSKA (reference sequence). The CDR3 spells CSASLAGGGDTQYF. CDR3 DNA sequence: TGCAGTGCTTCACTAGCGGGGGGCGGGGATACGCAGTATTTT.

On this clonotype itself: The junction departs from the called germline gene at one end, perhaps through a read error. The chain has TRBV29-1 and TRBJ2-3; possible D gene TRBD2, 5 bases. The germline CDR1 and CDR2 sequences are SQVTM and ANQGSEA. The CDR3 loop spans 13 amino acids. The CDR3 sequence is CSVEELVADTQYF. The CDR3 DNA reads TGTAGCGTTGAAGAACTCGTGGCCGATACGCAGTATTTT.

This clonotype has more than one count but fewer than ten. The chain carries TRBV28 and TRBJ1-1, with D perhaps matching TRBD1 (6 bases). V lost 5 bases and J 6 bases, leaving 19 bases between the germline ends. The CDR3 has 15 amino acids. Germline-derived CDR1 and CDR2 are MDHEN and SYDVKM. This CDR3 reads CASSRTRGGLSEAFF. The CDR3 DNA reads as TGTGCCAGCAGTCGAACCAGGGGCGGGTTATCTGAAGCTTTCTTT.

At least ten counts were recorded for this clonotype. This CDR3 reads CASPPERDITDTQYF. The CDR3 DNA follows: TGTGCCAGCCCGCCGGAGCGGGATATCACAGATACGCAGTATTTT. The genes are TRBV28 and TRBJ2-3; 7 bases are shared with TRBD2. Germline trimming cut 8 bases from V and 2 bases from J; bases unmatched to any gene: 10. Germline V lookup: CDR1 MDHEN, CDR2 SYDVKM. The CDR3 is 15 amino acids.

Concerning this clonotype: The CDR3 does not close with the conserved phenylalanine or tryptophan, likely indicating a read error. This chain connects TRBV13 to TRBJ2-1, with TRBD2 matching over 10 bases. CDR3 length: 16 amino acids. V lost 0 bases to trimming and J lost 4 bases; unmatched junction nucleotides: 3. In germline, CDR1 is PRHDT, CDR2 FYEKMQ (reference sequence). This CDR3 is CASSLGSGGDYNEQFC. The CDR3 DNA is TGTGCCAGCAGCTTAGGAAGCGGGGGGGATTACAATGAGCAGTTCTGC.

The chain links TRBV29-1 to TRBJ2-3; D perhaps matches TRBD2 (5 bases). The CDR3 contains 11 residues. Looked up from germline, CDR1 is SQVTM and CDR2 is ANQGSEA. V shed 8 bases and J shed 5 bases, with 11 bases lying between them. The CDR3 here is CSTARGDTQYF. The CDR3 nucleotides read TGCAGCACCGCACGGGGAGATACGCAGTATTTT.

This chain joins TRBV29-1 and TRBJ1-1; D is uncertain. Germline V gene sequence: CDR1 SQVTM, CDR2 ANQGSEA. With 6 bases removed from V and 12 bases from J, the gap between germline ends came to 8 bases. This CDR3 has 8 amino acids. In DNA form, the CDR3 reads TGCAGCGTACCTAGTACTTTCTTT. The encoded protein is CSVPSTFF.

The V call is TRBV29-1, the J call TRBJ1-2; 9 nucleotides align to TRBD1. The junction had 2 bases not matched to a gene; V was cut back by 4 bases and J by 2 bases. This CDR3 has 13 amino acids. CDR1 is SQVTM and CDR2 is ANQGSEA in the germline V gene. Here the CDR3 DNA reads TGCAGCGTTGGGGACAGGGTCAACTATGGCTACACCTTC. Protein: CSVGDRVNYGYTF.

The chain is built from TRBV20-1 and TRBJ2-3, with D perhaps given as TRBD1 or TRBD2 (6 bases each). Trimming shortened V by 6 bases and J by 3 bases, and 16 bases separated the two germline ends. The germline V gene has CDR1 DFQATT and CDR2 SNEGSKA (reference sequence). The CDR3 is made up of 14 amino acids. CDR3 sequence: CSAGGPSGTDTQYF. DNA of the CDR3: TGCAGTGCGGGGGGCCCCTCCGGAACAGATACGCAGTATTTT.

In its sample, this clonotype was seen once. The chain joins TRBV12-3 or TRBV12-4 to TRBJ1-5; the D gene is possibly TRBD1 (6 bases). The CDR3 contains 15 residues. V was pared by 3 bases and J by 3 bases, with 12 bases between. CDR3 amino acids: CASSFGQRVNQPQHF. For the CDR3, the DNA is TGTGCCAGCAGTTTTGGACAGCGGGTCAATCAGCCCCAGCATTTT.

This sequence joins TRBV29-1 and TRBJ2-3, with 7 bases matching TRBD2. V gave up 6 bases and J gave up 0 bases; unmatched junction bases: 6. Looked up from germline, CDR1 is SQVTM and CDR2 is ANQGSEA. The CDR3 has 14 residues. The CDR3 here is CSVGKTSSTDTQYF. CDR3 coding DNA: TGCAGCGTGGGGAAGACTAGCAGCACAGATACGCAGTATTTT.

The chain recombines TRBV7-7 with TRBJ2-5; TRBD1 agrees at 8 bases. The CDR3 length is 16 residues. The junction had 10 bases not matched to a gene; V was cut back by 2 bases and J by 5 bases. Germline CDR1 is SSHAT and CDR2 is FNYEAQ (reference sequence). The CDR3 coding sequence is TGTGCCAGCAGCTTAAGTGGGCAGGGGGCAAGGGAGACCCAGTACTTC. The encoded protein is CASSLSGQGARETQYF.